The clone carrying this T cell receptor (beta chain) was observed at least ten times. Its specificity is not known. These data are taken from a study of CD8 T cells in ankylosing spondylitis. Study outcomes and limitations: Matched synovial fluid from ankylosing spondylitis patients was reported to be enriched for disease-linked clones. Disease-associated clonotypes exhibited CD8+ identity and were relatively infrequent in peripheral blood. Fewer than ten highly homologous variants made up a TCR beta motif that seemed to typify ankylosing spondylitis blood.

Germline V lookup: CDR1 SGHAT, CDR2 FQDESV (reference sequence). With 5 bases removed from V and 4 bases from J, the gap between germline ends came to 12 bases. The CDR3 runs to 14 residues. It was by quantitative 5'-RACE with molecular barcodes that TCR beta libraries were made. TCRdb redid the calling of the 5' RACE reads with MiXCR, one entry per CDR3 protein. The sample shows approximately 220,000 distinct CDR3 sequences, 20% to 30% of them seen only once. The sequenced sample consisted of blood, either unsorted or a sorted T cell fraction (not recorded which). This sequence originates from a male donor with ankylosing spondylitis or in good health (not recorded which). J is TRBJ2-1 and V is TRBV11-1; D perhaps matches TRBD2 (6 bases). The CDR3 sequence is CASSESRGYNEQFF. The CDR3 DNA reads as TGTGCCAGCAGCGAATCGCGGGGTTACAATGAGCAGTTCTTC.